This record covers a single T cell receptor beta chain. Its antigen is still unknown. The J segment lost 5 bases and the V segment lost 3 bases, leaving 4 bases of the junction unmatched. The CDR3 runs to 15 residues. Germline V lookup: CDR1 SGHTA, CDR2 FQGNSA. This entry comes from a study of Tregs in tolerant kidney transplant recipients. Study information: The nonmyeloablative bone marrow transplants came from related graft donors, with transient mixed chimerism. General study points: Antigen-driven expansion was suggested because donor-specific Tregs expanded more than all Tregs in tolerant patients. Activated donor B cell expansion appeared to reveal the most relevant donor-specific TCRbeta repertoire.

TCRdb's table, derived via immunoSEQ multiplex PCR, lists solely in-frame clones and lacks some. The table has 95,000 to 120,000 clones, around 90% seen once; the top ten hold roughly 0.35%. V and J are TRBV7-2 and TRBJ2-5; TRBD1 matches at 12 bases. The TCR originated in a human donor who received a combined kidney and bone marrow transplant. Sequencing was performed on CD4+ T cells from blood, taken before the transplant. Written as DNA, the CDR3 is TGTGCCAGCAGCTTCGCCGGGACAGGGGGCGAGACCCAGTACTTC. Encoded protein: CASSFAGTGGETQYF.